The sequence of this T cell receptor beta chain was determined in a study of blood T cell repertoires in COVID-19. Study-wide context: Collection of acute and convalescent COVID-19 samples took place in the United States, Italy and Spain. T cells, B-cell-depleted T cells, or PBMCs supplied cDNA or gDNA.

Authors' data handling: Amplifying reference gene primers gave estimates of nucleated cell counts. The method was immunoSEQ multiplex PCR; TCRdb's version includes in-frame clones alone and lacks a portion of them. V, J and clone size are those of that table, while D and trimming were read from the DNA. Among some 77,000 clones listed, around four fifths were seen once. V shed 6 bases and J 6 bases; nucleotides not matched to a gene: 5. The germline V gene has CDR1 KGHSH and CDR2 LQKENI. This CDR3 spans 15 amino acids. The sequenced sample was peripheral blood. The chain joins TRBV18 to TRBJ2-2, with TRBD1 matching over 12 bases. The source of this sequence is a woman aged 55-69 years with acute or convalescent COVID-19. The CDR3 DNA sequence: TGTGCCAGCTCGGGACAGGGGGCGTCGGCCGGGGAGCTGTTTTTT. Translating gives CASSGQGASAGELFF.